Below, 18 T cell receptor beta chains from the same sample are listed, as sequenced in a study of blood T cell repertoires in COVID-19. The method was immunoSEQ multiplex PCR; TCRdb's version includes in-frame clones alone and lacks a portion of them. This sample yields about 100,000 clones, of which roughly 87% are seen a single time; approximately 7% belongs to the top ten. Sequencing used peripheral blood. Receptors were obtained from a man aged 25-45 years in a cohort sampled during active COVID-19.

The chain couples TRBV14 to TRBJ1-2; D gene uncertain. The germline gives CDR1 SGHDN, CDR2 FVKESK. V gave up 2 bases and J gave up 6 bases, with 10 bases separating them. CDR3 length equals 13 residues. CDR3 bases: TGTGCCAGCAGCCAAATTAACGACAATGGCTACACCTTC. This codes for CASSQINDNGYTF.

This chain joins TRBV4-1 and TRBJ2-2; 8 bases fit TRBD1. Trimming took 3 bases from V and 1 from J; bases not matched to a gene: 4. Looked up from germline, CDR1 is MGHRA and CDR2 is YSYEKL. The CDR3 is 16 residues long. The CDR3, as DNA: TGCGCCAGCAGCCACTTCGACAGGGGGAACACCGGGGAGCTGTTTTTT. Protein sequence: CASSHFDRGNTGELFF.

V usage is TRBV7-9 and J usage is TRBJ2-1; the D is unclear. The V gene lost 1 base and the J gene lost 7 bases, with 8 bases spanning the gap. Germline V CDR1 and CDR2: SEHNR, FQNEAQ (reference sequence). CDR3 length: 13 residues. CDR3 coding DNA: TGTGCCAGCAGCTTAGATCTCGGGAATGAGCAGTTCTTC. It specifies CASSLDLGNEQFF. Drawing the rest from reference TRBV7-9 and TRBJ2-1, the complete variable domain is DTGVSQNPRHKITKRGQNVTFRCDPISEHNRLYWYRQTLGQGPEFLTYFQNEAQLEKSRLLSDRFSAERPKGSFSTLEIQRTEQGDSAMYLCASSLDLGNEQFFGPGTRLTVL.

CDR3 sequence (DNA): TGTGCCAGCTCACCATCAACCCGGGCCGGGGAGCTGTTTTTT. Translation: CASSPSTRAGELFF. J is TRBJ2-2 and V is TRBV18; D gene unclear. This CDR3 is 14 amino acids long. Germline assignment: CDR1 KGHSH and CDR2 LQKENI. The V and J ends lost 2 bases and 6 bases respectively, with 10 bases between them.

The chain uses TRBV18 and TRBJ2-2; TRBD1 aligns across 10 bases. Germline trimming cut 3 bases from V and 6 bases from J; bases unmatched to any gene: 13. This CDR3 comprises 18 residues. Germline CDR1 reads KGHSH; CDR2 reads LQKENI. CDR3 in amino acids: CASSPFDTGTGVPGELFF. For the CDR3, the DNA is TGTGCCAGCTCACCTTTCGATACCGGGACAGGGGTCCCCGGGGAGCTGTTTTTT.

The J gene is TRBJ2-3, the V gene TRBV5-1; 11 nucleotides align to TRBD2. J gave up 1 base and V 2 bases, and 3 bases lay outside the gene matches. CDR1 and CDR2 (germline): SGHRS, YFSETQ. The CDR3 sequence is 16 residues long. For the CDR3, the DNA is TGCGCCAGCAGCTTAGGGACTAGCGGACGCACAGATACGCAGTATTTT. Its protein is CASSLGTSGRTDTQYF.

This sequence joins TRBV6-1 and TRBJ2-2, with D possibly being TRBD2 (5 bases). The CDR3 runs 15 residues. V was trimmed by 3 bases and J by 0 bases, leaving 8 bases between them. The germline gives CDR1 MNHNS, CDR2 SASEGT. The CDR3 loop is CASSEEAANTGELFF. CDR3 in DNA: TGTGCCAGCAGTGAGGAGGCAGCGAACACCGGGGAGCTGTTTTTT.

The gene calls are TRBV6-5 and TRBJ1-4; maybe TRBD1 (5 bases). Germline V gene sequence: CDR1 MNHEY, CDR2 SVGAGI. CDR3 length: 14 amino acids. Trimming removed 5 bases at V and 4 bases at J, with 11 bases between. Here the CDR3 DNA reads TGTGCCAGCAGTCAGGGAGGCGGTAATGAAAAACTGTTTTTT. Its translation is CASSQGGGNEKLFF.

Only one count was recorded for this clone. The chain joins TRBV2 to TRBJ2-3; D possibly corresponds to TRBD2 (7 bases). V was shortened by 7 bases and J by 2 bases, with 19 bases between the two germline ends. This CDR3 spans 16 amino acids. The germline V gene has CDR1 SNHLY and CDR2 FYNNEI. CDR3 bases: TGTGCCAGCATGACCGTCTTTGCGGGGGCCACAGATACGCAGTATTTT. It encodes CASMTVFAGATDTQYF. The full variable domain, completed using reference TRBV2 and TRBJ2-3, is EPEVTQTPSHQVTQMGQEVILRCVPISNHLYFYWYRQILGQKVEFLVSFYNNEISEKSEIFDDQFSVERPDGSNFTLKIRSTKLEDSAMYFCASMTVFAGATDTQYFGPGTRLTVL.

For the CDR3, the DNA is TGCGCCAGCAGCTTCCAGGAAGGAAGGTGGGCTTTCTTT. As protein: CASSFQEGRWAFF. The genes are TRBV5-1 and TRBJ1-1; D remains ambiguous. The CDR3 runs 13 residues. V lost 2 bases and J lost 11, with 16 bases in between. Looked up from germline, CDR1 is SGHRS and CDR2 is YFSETQ.

The V and J genes are TRBV10-2 and TRBJ2-3, with unresolved D. Germline-derived CDR1 and CDR2 are WSHSY and SAAADI. Trimming took 5 bases from V and 3 from J, leaving 9 bases between them. The CDR3 runs 13 residues. CDR3 bases: TGCGCCAGCAGTCCCGGAGTTACAGATACGCAGTATTTT. Its translation: CASSPGVTDTQYF.

CDR3 region: CASSNSGPNTGELFF. CDR3 coding DNA: TGTGCCAGCAGCAATAGCGGCCCGAACACCGGGGAGCTGTTTTTT. The chain employs TRBV27 and TRBJ2-2; possibly TRBD2 for D (6 bases). The CDR3 has 15 residues. The germline V and J ends were trimmed by 6 bases and 0 bases, with 11 bases remaining between them. The germline V gene encodes CDR1 MNHEY and CDR2 SMNVEV (reference sequence).

The chain joins TRBV4-2 to TRBJ1-3; 7 bases agree with TRBD1. V lost 4 bases to trimming and J lost 0 bases; unmatched junction nucleotides: 3. There are 15 residues in the CDR3. Looked up from germline, CDR1 is LGHNA and CDR2 is YNFKEQ. Here the CDR3 DNA reads TGTGCCAGCAGCCTCGGGACAGCCTCTGGAAACACCATATATTTT. This encodes CASSLGTASGNTIYF.

The V and J genes are TRBV9 and TRBJ1-6; D call uncertain. The CDR3 runs 11 residues. The germline gives CDR1 SGDLS, CDR2 YYNGEE. Between the trimmed V and J ends, which lost 4 bases and 8 bases, there was a span of 4 bases. DNA for the CDR3: TGTGCCAGCAGCTTATATTCACCCCTCCACTTT. It translates to CASSLYSPLHF.

V is TRBV7-6 and J is TRBJ1-2; TRBD1 might be the D (6 bases). Germline CDR1 and CDR2: SGHVS and FNYEAQ. Between the trimmed V and J ends, which lost 1 base and 8 bases, there was a span of 17 bases. CDR3 size: 15 residues. This chain's CDR3 is CASSLGWGLEEGYTF. Written as DNA, the CDR3 is TGTGCCAGCAGCTTAGGTTGGGGGCTTGAGGAAGGCTACACCTTC.

The CDR3 coding sequence is TGTGCCAGCAGTTACGATTGGGGGACAGGGGATTCACCCCTCCACTTT. Translating gives CASSYDWGTGDSPLHF. The chain combines TRBV6-5 with TRBJ1-6, with 10 bases fitting TRBD1. V was clipped by 2 bases and J by 8 bases; unmatched bases: 6. CDR3 length: 16 amino acids. Germline CDR1 reads MNHEY; CDR2 reads SVGAGI.

The gene calls are TRBV6-5 and TRBJ1-4; D perhaps matches TRBD1 (6 bases). Trimming stripped 0 bases from V and 6 bases from J, with 8 bases between. This CDR3 has 14 residues. The V gene's germline CDR1 is MNHEY and CDR2 SVGAGI. This CDR3 is CASSYSAGDEKLFF. CDR3 in DNA: TGTGCCAGCAGTTACTCAGCAGGGGATGAAAAACTGTTTTTT.

V gene TRBV2 combines with J gene TRBJ2-1; 10 bases fit TRBD2. The CDR3 sequence is 15 residues long. Germline lookup yields CDR1 SNHLY and CDR2 FYNNEI. Trimming at V came to 4 bases and at J to 2 bases, leaving 2 bases not matched to a gene. The CDR3 DNA reads as TGTGCCAGCAGTGCGAGCGGGGGGGCCTACAATGAGCAGTTCTTC. It codes for CASSASGGAYNEQFF.